This T cell receptor (beta chain) was observed in a study of T cells in localized non-small cell lung cancer. Only in-frame clones appear in the TCRdb table, and some are missing; sequencing was by immunoSEQ multiplex PCR. This sample carries about 34,000 clones, 93% of them seen once, and the ten largest clones take roughly 7.9%. The CDR3 is 15 amino acids. Looked up from germline, CDR1 is SGHTA and CDR2 is FQGTGA. Trimming took 1 base from V and 1 from J, leaving 7 bases between them. Sample: peripheral blood, taken before any cancer treatment. The J gene is TRBJ2-2, the V gene TRBV7-3, with a weak D call TRBD1 (6 bases). The receptor's source is a female donor older than 55 with stage I lung adenocarcinoma. Here the CDR3 reads CASSLMGQNTGELFF. The CDR3 bases are TGTGCCAGCAGCTTAATGGGACAGAACACCGGGGAGCTGTTTTTT. Filled out from reference TRBV7-3 and TRBJ2-2, the complete variable domain reads GAGVSQTPSNKVTEKGKYVELRCDPISGHTALYWYRQSLGQGPEFLIYFQGTGAADDSGLPNDRFFAVRPEGSVSTLKIQRTERGDSAVYLCASSLMGQNTGELFFGEGSRLTVL.